Following are 17 T cell receptor beta chains from one sample sequenced in a study of cytotoxic CD8 clonotypes in ibrutinib-treated CLL. Profiled with immunoSEQ multiplex PCR; TCRdb holds only in-frame clones, not every one. The sample gives around 310,000 clones, approximately 80% of which show up once; 6.5% to 8.5% is in the top ten. Sequenced material: PBMCs, taken before ibrutinib treatment. Receptors originate from a human donor with chronic lymphocytic leukemia.

The genes are TRBV7-2 and TRBJ2-7; TRBD2 matches at 7 bases. Looked up from germline, CDR1 is SGHTA and CDR2 is FQGNSA. With 4 bases clipped from V and 12 bases from J, the junction kept 15 bases outside the gene matches. The CDR3 is made up of 14 amino acids. CDR3 DNA sequence: TGTGCCAGCAGCTCAGACCGGGGGACTACACGGTTGTACTTC. It codes for CASSSDRGTTRLYF. Variable domain in full (rest from reference TRBV7-2 and TRBJ2-7): GAGVSQSPSNKVTEKGKDVELRCDPISGHTALYWYRQSLGQGLEFLIYFQGNSAPDKSGLPSDRFSAERTGGSVSTLTIQRTQQEDSAVYLCASSSDRGTTRLYFGPGTRLTVT.

The chain links TRBV6-1 to TRBJ2-1, with 15 bases fitting TRBD2. There are 18 residues in the CDR3. Trimming took 4 bases from V and 2 from J; bases not matched to a gene: 6. The V gene's germline CDR1 is MNHNS and CDR2 SASEGT. CDR3 in DNA: TGTGCCAGCAGTGGAACGGGACTAGCGGGAGGCCCCTACAATGAGCAGTTCTTC. Its protein product is CASSGTGLAGGPYNEQFF.

A few counts support this clone. The chain is built from TRBV9 and TRBJ1-1, with D tentatively TRBD1 (5 bases). In germline, CDR1 is SGDLS, CDR2 YYNGEE. V lost 5 bases and J 11 bases, leaving 16 bases between the germline ends. The CDR3 runs to 12 residues. CDR3 bases: TGTGCCAGCAGGCCAGGGATACTAGGTGCTTTCTTT. Its translation: CASRPGILGAFF.

This chain connects TRBV11-2 to TRBJ2-2, with D maybe TRBD1 (7 bases). Per the germline V gene, CDR1 is SGHAT and CDR2 is FQNNGV. Deletions cut 4 bases from V and 6 bases from J, with 12 bases between. The CDR3 is 14 residues long. CDR3 residues: CASSSPGGSGELFF. In DNA, the CDR3 is TGTGCCAGCAGCTCGCCAGGGGGGTCCGGGGAGCTGTTTTTT. Looking up the rest from reference TRBV11-2 and TRBJ2-2 gives the full variable domain: EAGVAQSPRYKIIEKRQSVAFWCNPISGHATLYWYQQILGQGPKLLIQFQNNGVVDDSQLPKDRFSAERLKGVDSTLKIQPAKLEDSAVYLCASSSPGGSGELFFGEGSRLTVL.

The chain recombines TRBV30 with TRBJ2-2; TRBD2 aligns across 12 bases. The germline CDR1 and CDR2 sequences are GTSNPN and SVGIG (reference sequence). V dropped 3 bases and J dropped 7; count of bases not matched to a gene: 6. The CDR3 runs to 15 residues. As DNA, the CDR3 is TGTGCCTGGAGGCCCCTAGCGGGAGGGCACGGGGAGCTGTTTTTT. Its protein product is CAWRPLAGGHGELFF.

The chain is built from TRBV4-3 and TRBJ1-1; D gene uncertain. From germline, CDR1 is LGHNA and CDR2 YSLEER. The CDR3 runs to 13 residues. V gave up 3 bases and J gave up 8 bases, with 13 bases separating them. CDR3 protein: CASSQNSGGEAFF. CDR3 bases: TGCGCCAGCAGCCAGAATTCTGGAGGGGAAGCTTTCTTT.

This sequence joins TRBV6-4 and TRBJ1-1; D possibly corresponds to TRBD1 (5 bases). V shed 3 bases and J shed 0 bases, with 5 bases lying between them. The CDR3 totals 13 residues. The germline CDR1 and CDR2 sequences are MRHNA and SNTAGT. This CDR3 is CASSEQVNTEAFF. CDR3 coding DNA: TGTGCCAGCAGTGAACAGGTGAACACTGAAGCTTTCTTT.

The chain is built from TRBV28 and TRBJ1-2, with 8 bases aligning to TRBD1. CDR3 length: 15 amino acids. The germline V gene has CDR1 MDHEN and CDR2 SYDVKM. V shed 1 base and J 4 bases; nucleotides not matched to a gene: 5. The CDR3 region is CASSLSRTGSYGYTF. In DNA form, the CDR3 reads TGTGCCAGCAGTTTATCCCGGACAGGGAGCTATGGCTACACCTTC.

The chain is built from TRBV11-2 and TRBJ2-7; TRBD1 aligns across 8 bases. J lost 0 bases, V lost 2 bases, and 3 bases had no gene match. Germline CDR1 and CDR2: SGHAT and FQNNGV. The CDR3 runs 15 residues. Here the CDR3 reads CASSLPRGLSYEQYF. Here the CDR3 DNA reads TGTGCCAGCAGCTTACCCAGGGGGCTCTCCTACGAGCAGTACTTC.

V and J are TRBV18 and TRBJ1-5; D is undetermined. With 3 bases removed from V and 9 bases from J, the gap between germline ends came to 12 bases. The CDR3 covers 13 residues. Germline V lookup: CDR1 KGHSH, CDR2 LQKENI. The CDR3 region has the DNA TGTGCCAGCTCACCGGCCAGTGTCATGCCCCAGCATTTT. Its translation is CASSPASVMPQHF.

The V call is TRBV28, the J call TRBJ1-1; no firm D call. The CDR3 totals 15 residues. Germline CDR1 and CDR2: MDHEN and SYDVKM. Deletions cut 1 base from V and 1 base from J, with 10 bases between. CDR3 protein: CASSLFGRENTEAFF. In DNA form, the CDR3 reads TGTGCCAGCAGTTTATTCGGCCGGGAGAACACTGAAGCTTTCTTT.

The V call is TRBV29-1, the J call TRBJ2-5; the D gene is possibly TRBD1 (6 bases). V lost 2 bases and J lost 6, with 10 bases in between. This CDR3 contains 12 residues. Germline values: CDR1 SQVTM, CDR2 ANQGSEA. CDR3 amino acids: CSVELGAKTQYF. CDR3 sequence (DNA): TGCAGCGTTGAACTGGGGGCGAAGACCCAGTACTTC.

V usage is TRBV5-1 and J usage is TRBJ2-1; 10 nucleotides match TRBD2. Germline V gene lookup returns CDR1 SGHRS and CDR2 YFSETQ. This CDR3 contains 15 residues. Losses at the gene ends were 1 base for V and 8 bases for J; bases not matched to a gene: 6. CDR3 protein: CASSLRSGRRDEQFF. The DNA of the CDR3 is TGCGCCAGCAGCTTGCGTAGCGGGAGGAGGGATGAGCAGTTCTTC. Using reference TRBV5-1 and TRBJ2-1 for the parts outside the CDR3, the full variable domain is KAGVTQTPRYLIKTRGQQVTLSCSPISGHRSVSWYQQTPGQGLQFLFEYFSETQRNKGNFPGRFSGRQFSNSRSEMNVSTLELGDSALYLCASSLRSGRRDEQFFGPGTRLTVL.

The chain carries TRBV18 and TRBJ2-4, with D possibly matching TRBD2 (10 bases). CDR1 is KGHSH, CDR2 LQKENI, per germline. This CDR3 spans 15 amino acids. Trimming cost V 2 bases and J 7 bases, with 15 bases left between them. The DNA of the CDR3 is TGTGCCAGCTCACCAACTAGCGGGACAGGGAACATTCAGTACTTC. Residues: CASSPTSGTGNIQYF. The full variable domain, its missing parts supplied by reference TRBV18 and TRBJ2-4, is NAGVMQNPRHLVRRRGQEARLRCSPMKGHSHVYWYRQLPEEGLKFMVYLQKENIIDESGMPKERFSAEFPKEGPSILRIQQVVRGDSAAYFCASSPTSGTGNIQYFGAGTRLSVL.

This clone has just one count. The chain joins TRBV5-1 to TRBJ1-2, with TRBD1 as a possible D gene (6 bases). Germline lookup yields CDR1 SGHRS and CDR2 YFSETQ. The V and J ends lost 4 bases and 5 bases respectively, with 15 bases between them. The CDR3 runs 14 residues. CDR3 in amino acids: CASSPETGLYGYTF. The CDR3 DNA is TGCGCCAGCAGCCCAGAGACAGGCCTATATGGCTACACCTTC.

The rearrangement links TRBV4-3 to TRBJ2-1; 9 bases map to TRBD2. The CDR3 has 17 amino acids. In germline, CDR1 is LGHNA, CDR2 YSLEER. V trimming: 3 bases; J trimming: 4 bases; junction bases outside the gene matches: 10. Here the CDR3 DNA reads TGCGCCAGCAGCCAGGCTAGCGGGATAGGAGGGTACAATGAGCAGTTCTTC. Encoded protein: CASSQASGIGGYNEQFF.

J is TRBJ2-1 and V is TRBV19; 7 bases are a match to TRBD2. The germline V gene encodes CDR1 LNHDA and CDR2 SQIVND (reference sequence). Germline trimming cut 5 bases from V and 0 bases from J; bases unmatched to any gene: 7. CDR3 length equals 16 residues. CDR3 region: CASSALATSSYNEQFF. The CDR3 region has the DNA TGTGCCAGTAGTGCACTAGCGACCAGCTCCTACAATGAGCAGTTCTTC.